A selection of T cell receptor beta chains follows, all from one sample in a study of T cell repertoires in cytomegalovirus infection. MiXCR was run by TCRdb on the reads, yielding one entry per CDR3 protein. The table records 250,000 to 300,000 distinct CDR3 sequences, under 30% of them present only once. Sequenced input: PBMCs. Receptor source: a human donor in good health (CMV status not recorded). Some clones in this sample may be carry-over from other donors' samples. CDR3s include the opening cysteine and the closing phenylalanine or tryptophan. Expanded clones get a size class; other rows say once, few or many, or leave the size out.

few	TRBV19	TRBJ1-1	CASSTGQILGAFF
many	TRBV27	TRBJ1-1	CASSSPGRLTEAFF
many	TRBV11-2	TRBJ2-1	CASSSLSWVQFF
few	TRBV29-1	TRBJ2-3	CSAWTSGASDTQYF
few	TRBV30	TRBJ2-3	CAWRLGDTQYF
NA	TRBV5-6	TRBJ2-2	CASSPRRGGNTGELFF
many	TRBV7-2	TRBJ2-1	CASSPLAGVPYNEQFF
many	TRBV7-2	TRBJ1-2	CASSLAGTAIFF
NA	TRBV5-1	TRBJ2-1	CANSLDGRTDNEQFF
many	TRBV7-2	TRBJ2-7	CASSLGFGEQYF
NA	TRBV20-1	TRBJ2-4	CSARDPAGPGAKNIQYF
many	TRBV7-9	TRBJ1-5	CASSPSQGAPANQPQHF
many	TRBV7-2	TRBJ1-1	CASSRDRRGTEAFF
NA	TRBV28	TRBJ1-1	CASSSRAGGRLGTEAFF
few	TRBV20-1	TRBJ1-1	CSARLGVGPEAFF
NA	TRBV28	TRBJ1-5	CASGTQPQHF
many	TRBV28	TRBJ1-5	CASSRMTGPGPQHF
NA	TRBV6-6	TRBJ1-5	CASRDSSNQPQHF
few	TRBV7-7	TRBJ2-3	CASSRFGATDTQYF
few	TRBV7-2	TRBJ2-4	CASSLALARQNIQYF
few	TRBV19	TRBJ2-6	CASKLAASSGANVLTF
many	TRBV28	TRBJ1-6	CASSPRLGWSSPLHF
NA	TRBV29-1	TRBJ1-2	CSVVRTGGNYGYTF
NA	TRBV29-1	TRBJ2-1	CSVRPRIDPYNEQFF
NA	TRBV7-9	TRBJ1-3	CASGRGHGNTIYF
many	TRBV6-2/TRBV6-3	TRBJ1-1	CASRMGGGFTEAFF
few	TRBV7-2	TRBJ1-1	CASSFGDTEAFF
NA	TRBV29-1	TRBJ2-5	CSVDGLAGEEETQYF
NA	TRBV10-3	TRBJ2-7	CAISDQGVGSYEQYF
NA	TRBV29-1	TRBJ2-2	CSASRAGELFF
few	TRBV3-1	TRBJ1-2	CASSRETVYGYTF
NA	TRBV7-2	TRBJ2-3	CASSTYTTDTQYF
few	TRBV12-3/TRBV12-4	TRBJ1-2	CASSPGTGAYGYTF
many	TRBV7-2	TRBJ2-1	CASSLAEGLPYNEQFF
many	TRBV11-2	TRBJ2-1	CASLPSGTDEQFF
NA	TRBV28	TRBJ2-7	CASSLTSAPSSYEQYF
few	TRBV6-2/TRBV6-3	TRBJ1-4	CASKGWATNEKLFF
once	TRBV6-1	TRBJ2-7	CASSEMGGIAYF
many	TRBV7-2	TRBJ2-6	CASSPRTGVGSGANVLTF
NA	TRBV7-6	TRBJ1-1	CASSPQTEAFF
NA	TRBV29-1	TRBJ1-1	CSVSRDTEAFF
many	TRBV7-2	TRBJ2-5	CASSPTSGGGETQYF
NA	TRBV29-1	TRBJ2-5	CSGVLGGLAGTETQYF
few	TRBV7-9	TRBJ2-7	CASSDLQEAPWYEQYF
many	TRBV7-2	TRBJ1-6	CASSLTKAMESPLHF
few	TRBV20-1	TRBJ2-5	CSARVRGTAQYF
NA	TRBV12-5	TRBJ2-5	CASGSTSGGQETQYF
NA	TRBV28	TRBJ2-2	CASSSSLLGPNTGELFF
NA	TRBV20-1	TRBJ2-1	CSAGGYNEQFF
NA	TRBV20-1	TRBJ2-4	CSARNWREKNIQYF
NA	TRBV12-3/TRBV12-4	TRBJ2-2	CASSLEGVDRATGELFF
few	TRBV12-3/TRBV12-4	TRBJ2-1	CASSIRTPDGEQFF
NA	TRBV12-3/TRBV12-4	TRBJ2-1	CASRQGLAGEQFF
NA	TRBV6-5	TRBJ2-7	CASKGPLGHPSEQYF